This entry features one T cell receptor beta chain sequence. The antigen is not known. TCRdb reprocessed the 5' RACE reads with MiXCR, giving one entry per CDR3 protein. The table lists some 83,000 distinct CDR3 sequences, approximately 20% of them singletons. The time point here: sample taken at primary tumor resection. No cells were sorted before sequencing. The whole RNA sequenced was extracted from tumor, nontumor lung or frozen PBMC. The donor group consisted of 72 patients who had untreated, early-stage non-small cell lung cancer. These data are taken from a study of spatial heterogeneity in lung cancer. Study context: Sequences of the beta chain were consistently detected in greater numbers than alpha-chain sequences. Whole-study results and caveats: Whereas they appeared in blood less at follow-up, ubiquitous expanded tumor TCRs appeared there more at resection.

Specimen: PBMCs, collected at surgery. The clonotype comes from a male donor with early-stage non-small cell lung cancer.

The CDR3 coding sequence is TGCAGCGTTGAGAGGGGACAGGCCTATGGCTACACCTTC. The encoded protein is CSVERGQAYGYTF. This chain links TRBV29-1 with TRBJ1-2; 8 nucleotides agree with TRBD1. Germline assignment: CDR1 SQVTM and CDR2 ANQGSEA. The CDR3 has 13 amino acids. V trimming: 3 bases; J trimming: 4 bases; junction bases outside the gene matches: 4.